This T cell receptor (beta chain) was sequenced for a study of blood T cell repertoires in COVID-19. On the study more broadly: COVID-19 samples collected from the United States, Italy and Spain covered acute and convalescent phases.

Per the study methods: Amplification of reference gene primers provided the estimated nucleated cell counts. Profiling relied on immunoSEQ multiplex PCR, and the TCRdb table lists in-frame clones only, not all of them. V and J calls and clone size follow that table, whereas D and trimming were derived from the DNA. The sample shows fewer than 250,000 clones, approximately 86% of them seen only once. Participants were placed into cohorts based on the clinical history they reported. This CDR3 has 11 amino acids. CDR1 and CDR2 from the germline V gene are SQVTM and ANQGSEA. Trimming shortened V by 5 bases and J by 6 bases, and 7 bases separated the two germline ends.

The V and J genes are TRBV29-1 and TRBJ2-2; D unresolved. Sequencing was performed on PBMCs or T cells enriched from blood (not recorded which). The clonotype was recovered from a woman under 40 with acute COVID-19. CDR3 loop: CSVYNPGELFF. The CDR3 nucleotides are TGCAGCGTTTACAACCCCGGGGAGCTGTTTTTT.